Shown below are 31 T cell receptor beta chains from a single sample sequenced in a study of blood T cell repertoires in COVID-19. Repertoires were generated with immunoSEQ multiplex PCR, while TCRdb's copy carries only in-frame clones and drops some. The sample has 650,000 to 800,000 clones; about nine tenths are singletons. The sample taken for sequencing was peripheral blood. The origin of the receptors is a woman aged 18 to 35 with acute or convalescent COVID-19.

This clone was detected only once. The genes are TRBV5-1 and TRBJ1-1; D is unclear. In germline, CDR1 is SGHRS, CDR2 YFSETQ. Between the trimmed V and J ends, which lost 0 bases and 0 bases, there was a span of 9 bases. This CDR3 is built from 15 residues. For the CDR3, the DNA is TGCGCCAGCAGCTTGGGGGTGGGCCTGAACACTGAAGCTTTCTTT. Translating gives CASSLGVGLNTEAFF.

The table lists this clone with a few counts. As DNA, the CDR3 is TGTGCCAGCAGTTCCGGACAGGGGAGCACAGATACGCAGTATTTT. Amino acids: CASSSGQGSTDTQYF. This sequence joins TRBV6-2 or TRBV6-3 and TRBJ2-3, with 9 bases matching TRBD1. Germline-derived CDR1 and CDR2 are MNHEY and SVGEGT. This CDR3 comprises 15 residues. V dropped 4 bases and J dropped 0; count of bases not matched to a gene: 2.

The chain has TRBV7-2 and TRBJ1-1, with D unresolved. V lost 4 bases, J lost 5 bases, and 8 bases lay in between. Germline CDR1 SGHTA, CDR2 FQGNSA. This CDR3 contains 12 residues. In DNA, the CDR3 is TGTGCCAGCAGCTCGAGATGGACTGAAGCTTTCTTT. Its protein product is CASSSRWTEAFF. The full variable domain, its missing parts supplied by reference TRBV7-2 and TRBJ1-1, is GAGVSQSPSNKVTEKGKDVELRCDPISGHTALYWYRQSLGQGLEFLIYFQGNSAPDKSGLPSDRFSAERTGGSVSTLTIQRTQQEDSAVYLCASSSRWTEAFFGQGTRLTVV.

This chain joins TRBV11-3 and TRBJ1-6; 9 bases are shared with TRBD1. The trim removed 1 base at V and 6 bases at J, leaving 1 base unmatched. Germline V CDR1 and CDR2: SGHNT, YENEEA. The CDR3 runs 15 residues. In DNA form, the CDR3 reads TGTGCCAGCAGCTTAGGGGACAGGGCTAATTCACCCCTCCACTTT. Translation: CASSLGDRANSPLHF.

The V call is TRBV19, the J call TRBJ2-1; tentative D call: TRBD2 (5 bases). Trimming took 3 bases from V and 6 from J, leaving 6 bases between them. Germline V gives CDR1 LNHDA, CDR2 SQIVND (reference sequence). This CDR3 comprises 12 residues. CDR3 in DNA: TGTGCCAGTAGTATCGAGGGCAATGAGCAGTTCTTC. This sequence encodes CASSIEGNEQFF.

J is TRBJ2-1 and V is TRBV29-1; 8 bases line up with TRBD1. CDR1 is SQVTM, CDR2 ANQGSEA, per germline. The CDR3 extends over 15 amino acids. Losses at the gene ends were 0 bases for V and 7 bases for J; bases not matched to a gene: 8. CDR3 loop: CSVEDSRQGRNEQFF. CDR3 coding DNA: TGCAGCGTTGAAGATAGTCGACAGGGGAGGAATGAGCAGTTCTTC.

This clone has a single count. This chain connects TRBV18 to TRBJ1-1; 8 nucleotides match TRBD1. This CDR3 spans 16 amino acids. V lost 6 bases to trimming and J lost 5 bases; unmatched junction nucleotides: 14. CDR1 and CDR2 (germline): KGHSH, LQKENI. The CDR3 sequence: CASSPTQGGGGTEAFF. The DNA for the CDR3 is TGTGCCAGCTCCCCTACACAGGGGGGTGGGGGGACTGAAGCTTTCTTT. The full variable domain, with the rest looked up from reference TRBV18 and TRBJ1-1, is NAGVMQNPRHLVRRRGQEARLRCSPMKGHSHVYWYRQLPEEGLKFMVYLQKENIIDESGMPKERFSAEFPKEGPSILRIQQVVRGDSAAYFCASSPTQGGGGTEAFFGQGTRLTVV.

The rearrangement links TRBV7-2 to TRBJ2-1; tentatively, D is TRBD1 (5 bases). V lost 6 bases to trimming and J lost 5 bases, with 17 bases between them. CDR1 is SGHTA and CDR2 is FQGNSA in the germline V gene. The CDR3 runs 15 residues. CDR3 coding DNA: TGTGCCAGCAGTTCCCAGGGCCCCGTTAACAATGAGCAGTTCTTC. Amino acids: CASSSQGPVNNEQFF.

The chain joins TRBV10-3 to TRBJ1-1; 7 nucleotides agree with TRBD1. Trimming at V came to 10 bases and at J to 7 bases, leaving 6 bases not matched to a gene. The CDR3 consists of 11 residues. Germline CDR1 is ENHRY and CDR2 is SYGVKD. The CDR3 region has the DNA TGTGCCAGCCGGGACAGACGTGAAGCTTTCTTT. This sequence encodes CASRDRREAFF.

V gene TRBV11-3 combines with J gene TRBJ2-1, with 7 bases matching TRBD2. CDR1 and CDR2 (germline): SGHNT, YENEEA. Trimming cost V 0 bases and J 0 bases; bases outside gene matches: 2. This CDR3 comprises 16 residues. The CDR3 DNA sequence: TGTGCCAGCAGCTTAGATCGACTAGCCTCCTACAATGAGCAGTTCTTC. Translating it yields CASSLDRLASYNEQFF.

This clone was recorded a few times. V and J are TRBV23-1 and TRBJ2-1; TRBD1 matches at 10 bases. TRBV23-1 is identified as an open reading frame with a role that is uncertain. The CDR3 length is 17 residues. The V gene end was trimmed by 0 bases and the J gene end by 2 bases; junction bases not matched to a gene: 4. The CDR3 DNA reads TGCGCCAGCAGTCAATCGTTGGGACAGGGGACCTACAATGAGCAGTTCTTC. Encoded protein: CASSQSLGQGTYNEQFF.

The chain is built from TRBV19 and TRBJ1-3, with D unresolved. The germline V and J ends were trimmed by 2 bases and 4 bases, with 12 bases remaining between them. This CDR3 is 15 amino acids long. Germline lookup yields CDR1 LNHDA and CDR2 SQIVND (reference sequence). The CDR3 loop reads CASSISRAAGNTIYF. The CDR3 coding sequence is TGTGCCAGTAGTATAAGTCGCGCCGCGGGAAACACCATATATTTT. Complete variable domain (other parts from reference TRBV19 and TRBJ1-3): DGGITQSPKYLFRKEGQNVTLSCEQNLNHDAMYWYRQDPGQGLRLIYYSQIVNDFQKGDIAEGYSVSREKKESFPLTVTSAQKNPTAFYLCASSISRAAGNTIYFGEGSWLTVV.

This clone was counted a single time. The CDR3 DNA is TGTGCCAGCAGCTTATCGGGGACAGGGGGAAATGAGCAGTTCTTC. This gives the protein CASSLSGTGGNEQFF. The rearrangement joins TRBV5-4 to TRBJ2-1; TRBD1 aligns across 11 bases. Looked up from germline, CDR1 is SGHNT and CDR2 is YYREEE (reference sequence). There are 15 residues in the CDR3. J gave up 7 bases and V 2 bases, and 5 bases lay outside the gene matches.

The sample holds many counts of this clone. J is TRBJ1-5 and V is TRBV6-1; TRBD1 aligns across 8 bases. The V and J ends lost 3 bases and 2 bases, in that order; junction bases with no gene match: 9. The CDR3 runs to 17 residues. CDR1 and CDR2 from the germline V gene are MNHNS and SASEGT. The CDR3 region is CASSERTGRIGNQPQHF. CDR3 sequence (DNA): TGTGCCAGCAGTGAGCGGACAGGGAGGATTGGCAATCAGCCCCAGCATTTT.

The V call is TRBV27, the J call TRBJ1-6, with 8 bases matching TRBD1. Germline values: CDR1 MNHEY, CDR2 SMNVEV (reference sequence). V lost 5 bases to trimming and J lost 7 bases; unmatched junction nucleotides: 10. CDR3 size: 16 residues. The CDR3 DNA follows: TGTGCCAGCAGTCCCAAGGACAGGGATAGGAATTCACCCCTCCACTTT. Translating gives CASSPKDRDRNSPLHF.

CDR3 in amino acids: CASSPTGGTQETQYF. The CDR3, as DNA: TGTGCCAGCAGCCCTACAGGGGGAACCCAAGAGACCCAGTACTTC. V gene TRBV7-3 combines with J gene TRBJ2-5; TRBD1 aligns across 8 bases. V lost 5 bases and J lost 1; bases outside the gene matches: 6. The CDR3 spans 15 residues. Germline CDR1 and CDR2: SGHTA and FQGTGA.

This clone was detected once. V and J are TRBV6-5 and TRBJ1-2; 8 bases are shared with TRBD1. Trimming removed 6 bases from V and 4 bases from J; junction bases left unmatched: 10. CDR1 and CDR2 (germline): MNHEY, SVGAGI. The CDR3 is 15 residues long. The DNA of the CDR3 is TGTGCCAGCAGCAGAGGGCAGGGGGCAACCTATGGCTACACCTTC. Translating gives CASSRGQGATYGYTF.

This clone came up once. The gene calls are TRBV2 and TRBJ1-2; tentatively, D is TRBD1 (5 bases). From germline, CDR1 is SNHLY and CDR2 FYNNEI. The CDR3 sequence is 15 residues long. V was cut by 3 bases and J by 4 bases, with 15 bases left in between. The CDR3 nucleotides read TGTGCCAGCAGTGATTCCCGGACACGAGGCTATGGCTACACCTTC. It translates to CASSDSRTRGYGYTF.

As concerns this clone: This specimen includes other DNA sequences encoding the same CDR3. The J gene is TRBJ1-2, the V gene TRBV18; 11 bases are a match to TRBD1. This CDR3 region has 14 residues. Per germline, CDR1 KGHSH and CDR2 LQKENI. The ends lost 3 bases at V and 3 bases at J; junction bases unmatched: 0. The CDR3 nucleotides read TGTGCCAGCTCACCGGGACAGGGGGACTATGGCTACACCTTC. Its translation: CASSPGQGDYGYTF.

The chain carries TRBV28 and TRBJ1-1; maybe TRBD1 (6 bases). V was clipped by 3 bases and J by 5 bases, with 22 bases between them. CDR1 and CDR2 from the germline V gene are MDHEN and SYDVKM. This CDR3 has 17 residues. CDR3 in DNA: TGTGCCAGCAGTTTCGAAAACAGACAGGATAAGAGGACTGAAGCTTTCTTT. Protein: CASSFENRQDKRTEAFF. Variable domain in full (rest from reference TRBV28 and TRBJ1-1): DVKVTQSSRYLVKRTGEKVFLECVQDMDHENMFWYRQDPGLGLRLIYFSYDVKMKEKGDIPEGYSVSREKKERFSLILESASTNQTSMYLCASSFENRQDKRTEAFFGQGTRLTVV.

The table lists this clone with a few counts. The chain links TRBV5-5 to TRBJ1-5; TRBD1 might be the D (5 bases). Germline-derived CDR1 and CDR2 are SGHKS and YYEKEE (reference sequence). V was cut by 5 bases and J by 2 bases, with 11 bases left in between. The CDR3 contains 14 residues. The CDR3 reads CASSRGGGNQPQHF. For the CDR3, the DNA is TGTGCCAGCAGTCGGGGAGGGGGCAATCAGCCCCAGCATTTT.

This clone came up once. This sequence joins TRBV5-1 and TRBJ1-6; D might be TRBD1 (6 bases). V was shortened by 1 base and J by 9 bases, with 14 bases between the two germline ends. This CDR3 spans 15 amino acids. Germline CDR1 is SGHRS and CDR2 is YFSETQ. The DNA of the CDR3 is TGCGCCAGCAGCTTGAAGGGGGACGGGGCTTCACCCCTCCACTTT. Its protein product is CASSLKGDGASPLHF.

This sequence joins TRBV5-8 and TRBJ2-4, with TRBD2 matching 8 bases. Germline assignment: CDR1 SGHTS and CDR2 YDEGEE. The CDR3 is 16 residues long. Trimming took 4 bases from V and 0 from J; bases not matched to a gene: 6. CDR3 coding DNA: TGTGCCAGCAGCCCAGGGACTAGAGCAGCCAAAAACATTCAGTACTTC. Residues: CASSPGTRAAKNIQYF. The full variable domain, with the rest looked up from reference TRBV5-8 and TRBJ2-4, is EAGVTQSPTHLIKTRGQQATLRCSPISGHTSVYWYQQALGLGLQFLLWYDEGEERNRGNFPPRFSGRQFPNYSSELNVNALELEDSALYLCASSPGTRAAKNIQYFGAGTRLSVL.

In DNA form, the CDR3 reads TGTGCCAGCAGTCCCCACCGACTAGCGGGGGGCTACGAGCAGTACTTC. It encodes CASSPHRLAGGYEQYF. The V gene is TRBV27, the J gene TRBJ2-7; 13 nucleotides line up with TRBD2. The CDR3 runs to 16 residues. Per germline, CDR1 MNHEY and CDR2 SMNVEV (reference sequence). The V and J ends lost 5 bases and 3 bases, in that order; junction bases with no gene match: 7.

The DNA of the CDR3 is TGCGCCAGCAGCTCTCAGGGGGCGCTTAACTATGGCTACACCTTC. Its protein product is CASSSQGALNYGYTF. The rearrangement joins TRBV4-1 to TRBJ1-2, with TRBD1 matching 8 bases. CDR1 and CDR2 (germline): MGHRA, YSYEKL. The CDR3 extends over 15 amino acids. V shed 5 bases, J shed 1 base, and the junction held 6 bases outside the gene matches.

V gene TRBV5-6 combines with J gene TRBJ1-1; 7 nucleotides match TRBD1. Trimming removed 2 bases from V and 2 bases from J; junction bases left unmatched: 12. The CDR3 contains 17 residues. Germline V gives CDR1 SGHDT, CDR2 YYEEEE. The CDR3 region has the DNA TGTGCCAGCAGCTTAGCCGGCAGGGGGTTTATAAACACTGAAGCTTTCTTT. Protein product: CASSLAGRGFINTEAFF.

CDR3 region: CAIKGSNTGELFF. In DNA, the CDR3 is TGTGCGATCAAAGGGAGCAACACCGGGGAGCTGTTTTTT. The rearrangement joins TRBV6-5 to TRBJ2-2, with D perhaps matching TRBD2 (5 bases). This CDR3 comprises 13 residues. CDR1 is MNHEY and CDR2 is SVGAGI in the germline V gene.

The chain recombines TRBV7-2 with TRBJ1-2; perhaps TRBD1 as D (6 bases). Germline V gives CDR1 SGHTA, CDR2 FQGNSA. Between the trimmed V and J ends, which lost 5 bases and 4 bases, there was a span of 17 bases. CDR3 length: 15 amino acids. CDR3 nucleotides: TGTGCCAGCAGCCTAACAGGGAACACTATCTATGGCTACACCTTC. Its translation: CASSLTGNTIYGYTF.

V and J are TRBV18 and TRBJ2-2; the match to TRBD1 covers 7 bases. The V gene end was trimmed by 6 bases and the J gene end by 6 bases; junction bases not matched to a gene: 7. Germline loops: CDR1 KGHSH, CDR2 LQKENI. CDR3 length equals 14 residues. The CDR3 loop is CASSQQGWPGELFF. CDR3 DNA sequence: TGTGCCAGCTCTCAACAGGGGTGGCCCGGGGAGCTGTTTTTT.

The chain combines TRBV18 with TRBJ2-2; 9 nucleotides agree with TRBD1. Germline V gene data show CDR1 as KGHSH and CDR2 as LQKENI. This CDR3 region has 15 residues. J lost 7 bases, V lost 0 bases, and 3 bases had no gene match. DNA of the CDR3: TGTGCCAGCTCACCACCACAGGGGGCAGGCGGGGAGCTGTTTTTT. This translates into CASSPPQGAGGELFF.

The CDR3 nucleotides read TGTGCCAGCCATCCGGGACAGGGAAGGTACGAGCAGTACTTC. This gives the protein CASHPGQGRYEQYF. This rearrangement joins TRBV7-9 to TRBJ2-7; 9 bases are a match to TRBD1. CDR1 is SEHNR and CDR2 is FQNEAQ in the germline V gene (reference sequence). The V and J ends lost 8 bases and 4 bases, in that order; junction bases with no gene match: 9. This CDR3 comprises 14 residues.